The present TCR beta chain was sequenced within a study of T cell responses to AZD1222 COVID-19 vaccine. Study-wide background: Analysis merged second doses at about 4 or about 12 weeks. Study-level results: Repertoire sampling happened only post peak T cell response. At baseline, just a handful of AZD1222 recipients tested seropositive.

The V gene's germline CDR1 is SGHTA and CDR2 FQGNSA. The CDR3 contains 13 residues. With V trimmed by 5 bases and J by 7 bases, 3 bases remained unmatched. Using immunoSEQ multiplex PCR, the repertoire was profiled, and TCRdb retains in-frame clones only, with some absent. The repertoire has about 120,000 clones, 85% to 90% of them found once; the top ten carry 7.7%. A word on this clone: The antigen is unknown.

The sequenced sample was peripheral blood, obtained on day 0 of AZD1222 vaccination. The V and J genes are TRBV7-2 and TRBJ2-2, with 8 bases identical to TRBD2. This clonotype originated in an adult in good health. Here the CDR3 reads CASSPGRGGELFF. The CDR3 DNA reads as TGTGCCAGCAGCCCCGGGAGGGGCGGGGAGCTGTTTTTT.